The 21 T cell receptor beta chains below come from one sample, sequenced in a study of identifying expanded T cells in peripheral blood. Clones were sequenced by immunoSEQ multiplex PCR, and TCRdb holds only the in-frame ones, with some missing. Of tens of thousands of clones detected, approximately 86% appear once; the ten largest clones hold approximately 5%. The source material was blood. These receptors all come from a person aged 18-69 years in good health.

The V gene is TRBV19, the J gene TRBJ1-2; a possible D gene is TRBD1 (6 bases). V lost 2 bases and J lost 4, with 14 bases in between. The length of the CDR3 is 15 residues. CDR1 is LNHDA, CDR2 SQIVND, per germline (reference sequence). CDR3 amino acids: CASSISGALFYGYTF. CDR3 nucleotide sequence: TGTGCCAGTAGTATATCAGGGGCGCTTTTCTATGGCTACACCTTC.

This chain joins TRBV30 and TRBJ1-3; D uncertain. V lost 4 bases to trimming and J lost 2 bases, with 12 bases between them. The CDR3 contains 14 residues. Germline loops: CDR1 GTSNPN, CDR2 SVGIG (reference sequence). This chain's CDR3 is CAWNRPDPGNTIYF. CDR3 DNA: TGTGCCTGGAATCGTCCTGATCCTGGAAACACCATATATTTT.

The chain combines TRBV2 with TRBJ1-4; D possibly corresponds to TRBD1 (6 bases). V lost 3 bases and J lost 7, with 12 bases in between. The germline V gene has CDR1 SNHLY and CDR2 FYNNEI. CDR3 length: 14 residues. The CDR3 sequence is CASSDVGAREKLFF. The CDR3 region has the DNA TGTGCCAGCAGTGATGTGGGGGCGCGTGAAAAACTGTTTTTT.

In its sample, this clone was seen once. The gene calls are TRBV7-8 and TRBJ2-7; the match to TRBD1 covers 9 bases. This CDR3 has 15 amino acids. Germline CDR1 and CDR2: SGHVS and FQNEAQ. Trimming cost V 3 bases and J 6 bases; bases outside gene matches: 9. Written as DNA, the CDR3 is TGTGCCAGCAGCTTTTCGACCCCGACAGGGGGCGAGCAGTACTTC. This gives the protein CASSFSTPTGGEQYF.

This clone was detected only a few times. The chain links TRBV5-6 to TRBJ2-7; D may be TRBD2 (5 bases). This CDR3 comprises 12 residues. V was shortened by 5 bases and J by 6 bases, with 12 bases between the two germline ends. Per the germline V gene, CDR1 is SGHDT and CDR2 is YYEEEE. The DNA of the CDR3 is TGTGCCAGCAGTTTCGGGGAAACCGAGCAGTACTTC. Amino acids: CASSFGETEQYF.

V is TRBV7-8 and J is TRBJ2-1; 9 bases are shared with TRBD2. CDR3 length: 16 amino acids. CDR1 SGHVS and CDR2 FQNEAQ come from the germline V gene. The V gene end was trimmed by 3 bases and the J gene end by 6 bases; junction bases not matched to a gene: 9. The DNA of the CDR3 is TGTGCCAGCAGCTTTGCTGCGGGAGGGATTCTCAATGAGCAGTTCTTC. Amino acid sequence: CASSFAAGGILNEQFF.

This clone was counted once. The V call is TRBV30, the J call TRBJ1-5; no definite D call. Germline assignment: CDR1 GTSNPN and CDR2 SVGIG (reference sequence). This CDR3 region has 14 residues. Trimming pared 2 bases from V and 0 bases from J, leaving 8 bases between. CDR3 DNA sequence: TGTGCCTGGAGTAGGTCAGCTAGCAATCAGCCCCAGCATTTT. Residues: CAWSRSASNQPQHF.

The V and J genes are TRBV5-1 and TRBJ2-5; no firm D call. Trimming left V 1 base short and J 5 bases short, with 6 bases between. The CDR3 totals 12 residues. Looked up from germline, CDR1 is SGHRS and CDR2 is YFSETQ. This CDR3 is CASSLLDETQYF. The CDR3 region has the DNA TGCGCCAGCAGCTTGCTGGACGAGACCCAGTACTTC.

The rearrangement uses TRBV6-1 and TRBJ1-1, with D unresolved. This CDR3 is 15 amino acids long. Trimming took 0 bases from V and 6 from J, leaving 14 bases between them. CDR1 and CDR2 (germline): MNHNS, SASEGT. DNA of the CDR3: TGTGCCAGCAGTGAAGCCAGTTGGGGTAACCCTGAAGCTTTCTTT. This translates into CASSEASWGNPEAFF.

The chain employs TRBV27 and TRBJ1-3; D is uncertain. Trimming shortened V by 3 bases and J by 0 bases, and 12 bases separated the two germline ends. Germline CDR1 is MNHEY and CDR2 is SMNVEV (reference sequence). The CDR3 runs to 16 residues. The chain's CDR3 is CASSLDAWGSGNTIYF. The CDR3 DNA follows: TGTGCCAGCAGTTTGGACGCCTGGGGCTCTGGAAACACCATATATTTT.

The V and J genes are TRBV10-3 and TRBJ1-4; D is ambiguous. Deletions cut 2 bases from V and 1 base from J, with 5 bases between. Germline lookup yields CDR1 ENHRY and CDR2 SYGVKD. The CDR3 has 14 residues. Written as DNA, the CDR3 is TGTGCCATCAGTGAGGGAGGAACTAATGAAAAACTGTTTTTT. Its translation is CAISEGGTNEKLFF.

This clone has only a few counts. V gene TRBV4-1 combines with J gene TRBJ2-1; D not certain. Germline V gene data show CDR1 as MGHRA and CDR2 as YSYEKL. This CDR3 region has 13 residues. Trimming stripped 0 bases from V and 9 bases from J, with 9 bases between. CDR3 amino acids: CASSQDRRGEQFF. The CDR3 DNA reads TGCGCCAGCAGCCAAGATAGGCGAGGTGAGCAGTTCTTC.

The chain links TRBV19 to TRBJ2-3, with D perhaps matching TRBD1 (6 bases). CDR3 size: 14 residues. Trimming shortened V by 5 bases and J by 0 bases, and 9 bases separated the two germline ends. Germline CDR1 reads LNHDA; CDR2 reads SQIVND (reference sequence). CDR3 loop: CASSHRESTDTQYF. The CDR3 DNA reads TGTGCCAGTAGTCACAGGGAAAGCACAGATACGCAGTATTTT.

The chain has TRBV5-6 and TRBJ1-2, with 8 bases matching TRBD1. J lost 4 bases, V lost 0 bases, and 2 bases had no gene match. Per germline, CDR1 SGHDT and CDR2 YYEEEE. This CDR3 region has 14 residues. The DNA of the CDR3 is TGTGCCAGCAGCTTGGGACAGGGGAGCTATGGCTACACCTTC. It codes for CASSLGQGSYGYTF.

The chain couples TRBV5-1 to TRBJ2-3; D gene unclear. The CDR3 has 14 residues. V lost 0 bases and J 4 bases, leaving 9 bases between the germline ends. Germline CDR1 reads SGHRS; CDR2 reads YFSETQ. As DNA, the CDR3 is TGCGCCAGCAGCTTGGTCCCCATCTCAGATACGCAGTATTTT. It codes for CASSLVPISDTQYF.

There are a few counts of this clone. The gene calls are TRBV7-9 and TRBJ1-6; D is unresolved. The V and J ends lost 3 bases and 9 bases respectively, with 9 bases between them. CDR3 length: 13 residues. From germline, CDR1 is SEHNR and CDR2 FQNEAQ (reference sequence). CDR3 residues: CASSFDVGSPLHF. The CDR3 DNA reads as TGTGCCAGCAGCTTTGACGTCGGTTCACCCCTCCACTTT.

This sequence joins TRBV4-1 and TRBJ2-1, with D possibly TRBD2 on 6 matching bases. Per the germline V gene, CDR1 is MGHRA and CDR2 is YSYEKL. The CDR3 covers 17 residues. Trimming stripped 4 bases from V and 6 bases from J, with 22 bases between. CDR3 nucleotides: TGCGCCAGCAGCCCTGTCGAGGTGGGACTGTCAGGCAATGAGCAGTTCTTC. The encoded protein is CASSPVEVGLSGNEQFF.

This rearrangement joins TRBV7-9 to TRBJ2-2; 9 bases agree with TRBD1. The CDR3 has 16 amino acids. V shed 5 bases and J 5 bases; nucleotides not matched to a gene: 9. The germline gives CDR1 SEHNR, CDR2 FQNEAQ (reference sequence). The CDR3 nucleotides read TGTGCCAGCAGCCCTCAGGGACAGGGCAAAACCGGGGAGCTGTTTTTT. Residues: CASSPQGQGKTGELFF.

The rearrangement links TRBV5-1 to TRBJ2-1, with D possibly being TRBD1 or TRBD2 (5 bases each). This CDR3 spans 12 amino acids. CDR1 and CDR2 (germline): SGHRS, YFSETQ. Between the trimmed V and J ends, which lost 1 base and 8 bases, there was a span of 7 bases. CDR3 nucleotide sequence: TGCGCCAGCAGCTTGCTGGGGGATGAGCAGTTCTTC. Translated: CASSLLGDEQFF.

This sequence joins TRBV7-2 and TRBJ2-1; D not certain. Trimming cost V 5 bases and J 9 bases, with 8 bases left between them. CDR1 and CDR2 from the germline V gene are SGHTA and FQGNSA. CDR3 length: 11 amino acids. The CDR3 nucleotides are TGTGCCAGCAGCCGATTCGGTGAGCAGTTCTTC. As protein: CASSRFGEQFF. Full variable domain (rest looked up from reference TRBV7-2 and TRBJ2-1): GAGVSQSPSNKVTEKGKDVELRCDPISGHTALYWYRQSLGQGLEFLIYFQGNSAPDKSGLPSDRFSAERTGGSVSTLTIQRTQQEDSAVYLCASSRFGEQFFGPGTRLTVL.

V usage is TRBV2 and J usage is TRBJ1-6; D is ambiguous. This CDR3 has 12 residues. V lost 4 bases and J 5 bases, leaving 3 bases between the germline ends. In germline, CDR1 is SNHLY, CDR2 FYNNEI. CDR3 coding DNA: TGTGCCAGCAGTGTCAATAATTCACCCCTCCACTTT. Translating gives CASSVNNSPLHF.